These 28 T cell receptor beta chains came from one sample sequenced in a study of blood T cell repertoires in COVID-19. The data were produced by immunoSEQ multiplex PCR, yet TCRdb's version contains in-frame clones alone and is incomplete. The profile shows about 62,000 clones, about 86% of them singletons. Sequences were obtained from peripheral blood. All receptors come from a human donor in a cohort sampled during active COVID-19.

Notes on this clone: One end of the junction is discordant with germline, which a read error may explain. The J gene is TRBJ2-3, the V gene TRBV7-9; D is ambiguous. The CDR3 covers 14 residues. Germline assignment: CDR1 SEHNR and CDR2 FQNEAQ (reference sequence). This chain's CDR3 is CASNLSPEADTQYF. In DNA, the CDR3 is TGTGCCAGCAACTTATCCCCCGAGGCAGATACGCAGTATTTT.

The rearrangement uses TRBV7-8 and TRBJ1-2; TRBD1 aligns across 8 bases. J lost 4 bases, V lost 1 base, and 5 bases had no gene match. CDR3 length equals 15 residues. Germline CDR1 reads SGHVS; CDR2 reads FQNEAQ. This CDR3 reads CASSLGQGRTYGYTF. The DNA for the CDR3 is TGTGCCAGCAGCTTAGGACAGGGGCGAACCTATGGCTACACCTTC.

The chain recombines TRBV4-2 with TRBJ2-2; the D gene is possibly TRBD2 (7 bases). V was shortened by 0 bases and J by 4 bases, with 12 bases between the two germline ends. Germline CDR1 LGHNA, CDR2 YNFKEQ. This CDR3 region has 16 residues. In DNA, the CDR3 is TGTGCCAGCAGCCAAGATCGGAGGGGGGGCACCGGGGAGCTGTTTTTT. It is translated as CASSQDRRGGTGELFF.

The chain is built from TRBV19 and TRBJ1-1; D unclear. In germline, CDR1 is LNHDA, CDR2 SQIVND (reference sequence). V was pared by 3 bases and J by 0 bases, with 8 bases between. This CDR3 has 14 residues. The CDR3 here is CASSMGTMNTEAFF. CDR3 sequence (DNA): TGTGCCAGTAGTATGGGCACCATGAACACTGAAGCTTTCTTT. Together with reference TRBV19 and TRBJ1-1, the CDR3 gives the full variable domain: DGGITQSPKYLFRKEGQNVTLSCEQNLNHDAMYWYRQDPGQGLRLIYYSQIVNDFQKGDIAEGYSVSREKKESFPLTVTSAQKNPTAFYLCASSMGTMNTEAFFGQGTRLTVV.

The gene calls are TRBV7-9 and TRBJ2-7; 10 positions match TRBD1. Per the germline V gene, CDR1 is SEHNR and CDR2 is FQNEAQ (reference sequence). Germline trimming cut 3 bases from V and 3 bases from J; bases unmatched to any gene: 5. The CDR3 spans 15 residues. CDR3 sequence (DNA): TGTGCCAGCAGCTTGCCGGACAGGGGGTTCTACGAGCAGTACTTC. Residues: CASSLPDRGFYEQYF.

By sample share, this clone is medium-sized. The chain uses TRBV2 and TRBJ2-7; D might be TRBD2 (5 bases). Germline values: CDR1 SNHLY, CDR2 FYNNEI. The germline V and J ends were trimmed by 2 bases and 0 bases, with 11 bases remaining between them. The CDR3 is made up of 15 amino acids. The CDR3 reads CASSERRRSSYEQYF. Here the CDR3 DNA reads TGTGCCAGCAGTGAAAGGCGGAGGAGCTCCTACGAGCAGTACTTC.

The CDR3 here is CASSAPGGNYGYTF. The DNA for the CDR3 is TGTGCCAGCAGCGCCCCAGGGGGGAACTATGGCTACACCTTC. The chain has TRBV9 and TRBJ1-2, with TRBD1 identical over 7 bases. The CDR3 covers 14 residues. The germline V gene encodes CDR1 SGDLS and CDR2 YYNGEE. V lost 3 bases and J lost 2; bases outside the gene matches: 4.

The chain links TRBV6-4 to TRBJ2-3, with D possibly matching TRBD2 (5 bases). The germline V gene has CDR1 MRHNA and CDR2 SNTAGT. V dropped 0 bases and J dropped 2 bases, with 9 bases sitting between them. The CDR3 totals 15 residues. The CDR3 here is CASSDSSLATDTQYF. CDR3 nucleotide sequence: TGTGCCAGCAGTGACTCCAGTCTAGCCACAGATACGCAGTATTTT.

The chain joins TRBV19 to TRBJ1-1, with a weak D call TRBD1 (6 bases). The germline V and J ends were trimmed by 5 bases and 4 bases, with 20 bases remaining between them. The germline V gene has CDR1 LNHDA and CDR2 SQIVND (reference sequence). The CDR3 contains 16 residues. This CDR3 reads CASSVTITGLVTEAFF. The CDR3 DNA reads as TGTGCCAGTAGTGTAACGATAACAGGGTTGGTCACTGAAGCTTTCTTT.

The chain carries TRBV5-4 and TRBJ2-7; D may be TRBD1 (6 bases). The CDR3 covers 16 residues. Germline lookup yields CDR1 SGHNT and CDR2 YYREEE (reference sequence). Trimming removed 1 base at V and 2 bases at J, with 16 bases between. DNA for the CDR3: TGTGCCAGCAGCTTGAATCCGGACAGAACGACCTACGAGCAGTACTTC. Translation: CASSLNPDRTTYEQYF. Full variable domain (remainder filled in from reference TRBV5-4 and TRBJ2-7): ETGVTQSPTHLIKTRGQQVTLRCSSQSGHNTVSWYQQALGQGPQFIFQYYREEENGRGNFPPRFSGLQFPNYSSELNVNALELDDSALYLCASSLNPDRTTYEQYFGPGTRLTVT.

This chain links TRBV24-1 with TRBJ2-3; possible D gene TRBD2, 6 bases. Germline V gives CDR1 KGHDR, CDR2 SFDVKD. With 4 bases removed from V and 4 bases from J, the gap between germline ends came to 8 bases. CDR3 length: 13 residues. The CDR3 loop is CATSDGSADTQYF. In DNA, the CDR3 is TGTGCCACCAGTGACGGGAGTGCAGATACGCAGTATTTT.

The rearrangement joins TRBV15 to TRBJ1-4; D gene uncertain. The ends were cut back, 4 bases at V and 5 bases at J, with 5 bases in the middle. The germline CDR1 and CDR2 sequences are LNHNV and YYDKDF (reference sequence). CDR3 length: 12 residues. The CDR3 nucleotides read TGTGCCACCAGCACTAGGAATGAAAAACTGTTTTTT. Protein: CATSTRNEKLFF.

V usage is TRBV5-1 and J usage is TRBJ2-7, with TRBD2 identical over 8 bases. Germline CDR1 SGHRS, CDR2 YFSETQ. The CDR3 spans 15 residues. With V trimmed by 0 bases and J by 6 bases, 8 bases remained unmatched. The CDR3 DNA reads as TGCGCCAGCAGCTTGGGGTTGCTAGCGGGTGCCGAGCAGTACTTC. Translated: CASSLGLLAGAEQYF.

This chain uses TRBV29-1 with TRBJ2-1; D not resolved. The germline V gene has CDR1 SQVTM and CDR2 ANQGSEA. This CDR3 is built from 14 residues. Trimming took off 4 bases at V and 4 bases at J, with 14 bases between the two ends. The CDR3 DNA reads TGCAGCGTTGTCGGAGCTTTGGGTTACAATGAGCAGTTCTTC. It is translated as CSVVGALGYNEQFF.

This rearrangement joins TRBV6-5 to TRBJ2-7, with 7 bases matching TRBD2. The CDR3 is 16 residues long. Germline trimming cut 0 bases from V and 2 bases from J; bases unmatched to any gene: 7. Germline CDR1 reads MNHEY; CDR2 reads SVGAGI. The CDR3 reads CASSYSTSSGAYEQYF. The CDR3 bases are TGTGCCAGCAGTTACTCGACCTCTAGCGGCGCCTACGAGCAGTACTTC.

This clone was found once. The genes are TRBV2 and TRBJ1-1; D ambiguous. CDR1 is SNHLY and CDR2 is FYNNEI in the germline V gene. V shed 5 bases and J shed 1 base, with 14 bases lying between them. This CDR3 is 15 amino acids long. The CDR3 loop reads CASSPGKGRNTEAFF. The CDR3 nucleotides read TGTGCCAGCAGTCCCGGCAAAGGGAGGAACACTGAAGCTTTCTTT. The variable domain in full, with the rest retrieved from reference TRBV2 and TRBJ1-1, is EPEVTQTPSHQVTQMGQEVILRCVPISNHLYFYWYRQILGQKVEFLVSFYNNEISEKSEIFDDQFSVERPDGSNFTLKIRSTKLEDSAMYFCASSPGKGRNTEAFFGQGTRLTVV.

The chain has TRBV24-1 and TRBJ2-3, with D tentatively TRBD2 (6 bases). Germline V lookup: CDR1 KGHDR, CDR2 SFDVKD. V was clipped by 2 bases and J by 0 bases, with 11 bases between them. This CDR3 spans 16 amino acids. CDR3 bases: TGTGCCACCAGTGATTCGGAGGGAATGAGCACAGATACGCAGTATTTT. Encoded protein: CATSDSEGMSTDTQYF.

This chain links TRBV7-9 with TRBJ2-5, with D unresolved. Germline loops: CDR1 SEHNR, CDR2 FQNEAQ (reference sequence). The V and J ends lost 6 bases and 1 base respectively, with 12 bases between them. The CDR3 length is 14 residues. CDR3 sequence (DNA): TGTGCCAGCAGTTCCACAGATTCCCAAGAGACCCAGTACTTC. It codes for CASSSTDSQETQYF.

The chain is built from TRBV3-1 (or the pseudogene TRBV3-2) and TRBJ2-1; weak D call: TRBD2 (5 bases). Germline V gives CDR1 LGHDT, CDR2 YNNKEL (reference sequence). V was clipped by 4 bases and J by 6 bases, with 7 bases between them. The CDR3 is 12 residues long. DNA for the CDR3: TGTGCCAGCAGCCCACTAGGCAATGAGCAGTTCTTC. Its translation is CASSPLGNEQFF.

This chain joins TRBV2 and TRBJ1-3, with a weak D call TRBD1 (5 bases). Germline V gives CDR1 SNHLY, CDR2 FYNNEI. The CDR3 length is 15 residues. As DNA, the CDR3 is TGTGCTAATAAGCGGGACGTTAATTCTGGAAACACCATATATTTT. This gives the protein CANKRDVNSGNTIYF.

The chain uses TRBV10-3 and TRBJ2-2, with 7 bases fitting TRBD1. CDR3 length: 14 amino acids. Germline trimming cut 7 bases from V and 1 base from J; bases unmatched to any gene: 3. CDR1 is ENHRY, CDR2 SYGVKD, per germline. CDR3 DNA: TGTGCCATCAAGCGGACAGGGAACACCGGGGAGCTGTTTTTT. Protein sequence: CAIKRTGNTGELFF.

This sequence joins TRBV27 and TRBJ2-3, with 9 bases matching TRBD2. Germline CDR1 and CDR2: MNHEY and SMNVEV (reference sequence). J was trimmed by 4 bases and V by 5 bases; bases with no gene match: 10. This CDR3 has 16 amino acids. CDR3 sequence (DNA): TGTGCCAGCAGTCCCGAATGGACTAGCGCTTCAGATACGCAGTATTTT. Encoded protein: CASSPEWTSASDTQYF.

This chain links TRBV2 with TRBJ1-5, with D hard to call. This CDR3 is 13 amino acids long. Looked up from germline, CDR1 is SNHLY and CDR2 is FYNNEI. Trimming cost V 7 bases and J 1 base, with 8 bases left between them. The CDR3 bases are TGTGCCAGCACGAGGGAAAGCAATCAGCCCCAGCATTTT. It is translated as CASTRESNQPQHF.

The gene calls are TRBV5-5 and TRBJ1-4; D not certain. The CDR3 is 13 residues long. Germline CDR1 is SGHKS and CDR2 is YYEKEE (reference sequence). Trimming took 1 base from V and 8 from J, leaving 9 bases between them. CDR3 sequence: CASSLNPGEKLFF. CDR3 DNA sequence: TGTGCCAGCAGCTTGAACCCGGGGGAAAAACTGTTTTTT.

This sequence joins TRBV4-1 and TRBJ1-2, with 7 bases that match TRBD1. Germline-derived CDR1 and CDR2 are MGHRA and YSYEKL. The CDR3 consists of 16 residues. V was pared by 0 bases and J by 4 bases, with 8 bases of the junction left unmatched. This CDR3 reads CASSQDGGRGVYGYTF. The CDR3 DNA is TGCGCCAGCAGCCAAGATGGCGGCAGGGGGGTCTATGGCTACACCTTC.

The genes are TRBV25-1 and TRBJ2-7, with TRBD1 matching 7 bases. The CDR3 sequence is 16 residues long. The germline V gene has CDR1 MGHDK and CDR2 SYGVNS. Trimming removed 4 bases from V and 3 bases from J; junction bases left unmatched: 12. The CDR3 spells CASSGATGEPLYEQYF. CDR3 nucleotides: TGTGCCAGCAGTGGGGCTACAGGGGAACCCCTCTACGAGCAGTACTTC.

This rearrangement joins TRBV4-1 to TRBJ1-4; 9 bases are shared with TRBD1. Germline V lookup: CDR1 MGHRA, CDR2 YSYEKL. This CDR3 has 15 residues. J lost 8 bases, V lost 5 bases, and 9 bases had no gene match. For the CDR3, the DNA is TGCGCCAGCAGCGTGGAGGGGACAGGGCGCGAAAAACTGTTTTTT. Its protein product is CASSVEGTGREKLFF.

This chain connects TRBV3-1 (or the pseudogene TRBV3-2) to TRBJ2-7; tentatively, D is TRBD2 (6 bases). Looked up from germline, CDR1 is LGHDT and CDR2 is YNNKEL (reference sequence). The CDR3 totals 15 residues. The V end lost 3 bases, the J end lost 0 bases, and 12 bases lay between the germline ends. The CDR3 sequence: CASSQDYLFSYEQYF. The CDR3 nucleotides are TGTGCCAGCAGCCAGGACTACCTTTTCTCCTACGAGCAGTACTTC.